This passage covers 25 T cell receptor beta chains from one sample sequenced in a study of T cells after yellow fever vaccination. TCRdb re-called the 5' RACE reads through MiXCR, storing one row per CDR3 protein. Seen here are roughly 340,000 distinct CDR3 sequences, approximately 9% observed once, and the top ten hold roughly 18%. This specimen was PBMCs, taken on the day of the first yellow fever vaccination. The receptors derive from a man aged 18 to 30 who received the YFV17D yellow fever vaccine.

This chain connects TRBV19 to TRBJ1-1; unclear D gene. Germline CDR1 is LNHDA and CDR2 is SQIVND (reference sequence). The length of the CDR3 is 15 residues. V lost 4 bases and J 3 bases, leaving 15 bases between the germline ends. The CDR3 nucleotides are TGTGCCAGTAGTAATCCCCGGGGTGCGGACACTGAAGCTTTCTTT. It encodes CASSNPRGADTEAFF. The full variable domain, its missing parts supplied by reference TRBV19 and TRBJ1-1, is DGGITQSPKYLFRKEGQNVTLSCEQNLNHDAMYWYRQDPGQGLRLIYYSQIVNDFQKGDIAEGYSVSREKKESFPLTVTSAQKNPTAFYLCASSNPRGADTEAFFGQGTRLTVV.

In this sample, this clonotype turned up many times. The chain's CDR3 is CATSRVQGNEQFF. The DNA for the CDR3 is TGTGCCACCAGCAGAGTCCAGGGGAATGAGCAGTTCTTC. V and J are TRBV15 and TRBJ2-1, with D perhaps TRBD1 (6 bases). V was clipped by 1 base and J by 7 bases, with 8 bases between them. This CDR3 is built from 13 residues. Germline CDR1 reads LNHNV; CDR2 reads YYDKDF (reference sequence).

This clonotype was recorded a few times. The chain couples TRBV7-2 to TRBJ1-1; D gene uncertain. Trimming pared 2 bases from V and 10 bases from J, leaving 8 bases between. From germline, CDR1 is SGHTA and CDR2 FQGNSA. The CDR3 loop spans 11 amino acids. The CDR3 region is CASSLLYVAFF. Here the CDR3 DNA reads TGTGCCAGCAGCTTATTATATGTAGCTTTCTTT.

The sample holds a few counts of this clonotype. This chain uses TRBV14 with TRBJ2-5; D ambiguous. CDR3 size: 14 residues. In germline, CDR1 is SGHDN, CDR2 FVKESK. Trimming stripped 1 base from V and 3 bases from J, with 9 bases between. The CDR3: CASSQGWIEETQYF. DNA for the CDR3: TGTGCCAGCAGCCAAGGGTGGATTGAAGAGACCCAGTACTTC.

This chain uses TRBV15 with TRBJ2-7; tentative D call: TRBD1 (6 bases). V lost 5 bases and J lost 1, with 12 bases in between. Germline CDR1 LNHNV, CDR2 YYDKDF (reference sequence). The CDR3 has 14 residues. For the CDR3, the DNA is TGTGCCACCAGCCGTGGACAGACGTCCTACGAGCAGTACGTC. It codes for CATSRGQTSYEQYV.

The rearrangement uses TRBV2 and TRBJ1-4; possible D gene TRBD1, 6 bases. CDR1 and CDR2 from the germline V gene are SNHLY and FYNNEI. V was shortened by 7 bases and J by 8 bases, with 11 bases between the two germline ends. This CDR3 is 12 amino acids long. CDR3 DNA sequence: TGTGCCAGCAAACAGGGAGACGAAAAACTGTTTTTT. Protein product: CASKQGDEKLFF.

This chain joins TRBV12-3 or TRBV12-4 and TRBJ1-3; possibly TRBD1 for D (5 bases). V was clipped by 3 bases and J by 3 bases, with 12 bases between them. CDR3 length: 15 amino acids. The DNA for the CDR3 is TGTGCCAGCAGTTTTCTACAAGGGGATGGAAACACCATATATTTT. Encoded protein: CASSFLQGDGNTIYF.

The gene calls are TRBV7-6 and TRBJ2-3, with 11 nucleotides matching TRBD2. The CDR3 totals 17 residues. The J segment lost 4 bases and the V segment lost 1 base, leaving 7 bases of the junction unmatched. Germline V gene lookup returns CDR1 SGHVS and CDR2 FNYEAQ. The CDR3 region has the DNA TGTGCCAGCAGCTTAGGGTCTAGCGGGGGGTACCCAGATACGCAGTATTTT. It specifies CASSLGSSGGYPDTQYF. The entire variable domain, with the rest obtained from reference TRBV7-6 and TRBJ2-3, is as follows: GAGVSQSPRYKVTKRGQDVALRCDPISGHVSLYWYRQALGQGPEFLTYFNYEAQQDKSGLPNDRFSAERPEGSISTLTIQRTEQRDSAMYRCASSLGSSGGYPDTQYFGPGTRLTVL.

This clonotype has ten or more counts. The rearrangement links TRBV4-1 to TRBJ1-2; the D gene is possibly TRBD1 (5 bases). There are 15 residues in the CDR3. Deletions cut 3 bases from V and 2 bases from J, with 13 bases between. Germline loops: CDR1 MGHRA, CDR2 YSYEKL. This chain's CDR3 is CASSQTTETNYGYTF. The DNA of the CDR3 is TGCGCCAGCAGCCAGACGACAGAGACCAACTATGGCTACACCTTC.

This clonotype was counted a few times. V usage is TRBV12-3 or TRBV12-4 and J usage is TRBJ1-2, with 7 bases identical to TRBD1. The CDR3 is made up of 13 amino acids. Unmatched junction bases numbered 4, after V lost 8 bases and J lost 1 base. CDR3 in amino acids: CASYRDSNYGYTF. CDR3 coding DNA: TGTGCCAGCTACCGGGACAGTAACTATGGCTACACCTTC.

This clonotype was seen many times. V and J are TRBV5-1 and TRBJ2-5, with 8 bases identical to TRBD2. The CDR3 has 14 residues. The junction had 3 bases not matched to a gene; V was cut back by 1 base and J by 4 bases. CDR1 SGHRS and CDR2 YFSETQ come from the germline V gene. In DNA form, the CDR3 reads TGCGCCAGCAGCTTGCTCAGCGGGGGAGAGACCCAGTACTTC. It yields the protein CASSLLSGGETQYF.

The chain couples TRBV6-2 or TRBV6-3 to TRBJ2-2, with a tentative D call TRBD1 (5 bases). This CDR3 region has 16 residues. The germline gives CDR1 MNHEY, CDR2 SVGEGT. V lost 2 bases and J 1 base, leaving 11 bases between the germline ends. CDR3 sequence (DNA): TGTGCCAGCAGTTACGTGTGGGGCTTGAACACCGGGGAGCTGTTTTTT. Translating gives CASSYVWGLNTGELFF.

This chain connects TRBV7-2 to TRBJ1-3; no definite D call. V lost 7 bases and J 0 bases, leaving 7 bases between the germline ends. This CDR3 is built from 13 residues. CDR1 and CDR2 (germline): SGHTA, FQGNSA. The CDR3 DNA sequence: TGTGCCAGCACCTCAGACTCTGGAAACACCATATATTTT. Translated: CASTSDSGNTIYF. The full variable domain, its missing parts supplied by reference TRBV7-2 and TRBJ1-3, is GAGVSQSPSNKVTEKGKDVELRCDPISGHTALYWYRQSLGQGLEFLIYFQGNSAPDKSGLPSDRFSAERTGGSVSTLTIQRTQQEDSAVYLCASTSDSGNTIYFGEGSWLTVV.

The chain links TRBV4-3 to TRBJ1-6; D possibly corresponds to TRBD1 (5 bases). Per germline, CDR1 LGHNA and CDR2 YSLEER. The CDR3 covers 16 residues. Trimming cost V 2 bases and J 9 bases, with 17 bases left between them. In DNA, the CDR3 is TGCGCCAGCAGCCAACTAAGGGGTCCCTGGGGTTCACCCCTCCACTTT. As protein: CASSQLRGPWGSPLHF.

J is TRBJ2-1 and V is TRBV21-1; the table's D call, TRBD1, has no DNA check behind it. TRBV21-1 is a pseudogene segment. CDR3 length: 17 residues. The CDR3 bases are TGTGCCAGCAGCAAAGGCTCGGGACAGTCCATGAGTGGTGAGCAGTTCTTC. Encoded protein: CASSKGSGQSMSGEQFF.

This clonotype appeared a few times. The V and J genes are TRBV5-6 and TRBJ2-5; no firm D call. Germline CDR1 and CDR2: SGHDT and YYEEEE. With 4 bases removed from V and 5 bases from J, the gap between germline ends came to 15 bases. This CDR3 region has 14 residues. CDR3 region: CASSPVLNRETQYF. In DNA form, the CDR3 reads TGTGCCAGCAGCCCAGTCCTAAACCGGGAGACCCAGTACTTC.

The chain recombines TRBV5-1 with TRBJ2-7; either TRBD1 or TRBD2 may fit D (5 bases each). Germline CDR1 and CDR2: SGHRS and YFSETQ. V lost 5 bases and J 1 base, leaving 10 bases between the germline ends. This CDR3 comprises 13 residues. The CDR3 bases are TGCGCCAGCAGAAGGGACCGATCCTACGAGCAGTACGTC. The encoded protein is CASRRDRSYEQYV.

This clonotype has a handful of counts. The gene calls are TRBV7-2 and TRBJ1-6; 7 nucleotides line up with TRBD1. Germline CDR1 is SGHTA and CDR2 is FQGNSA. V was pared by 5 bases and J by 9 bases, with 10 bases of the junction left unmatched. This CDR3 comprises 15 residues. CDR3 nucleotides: TGTGCCAGCAGCCTAATATTCGACAGGGCTTCACCCCTCCACTTT. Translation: CASSLIFDRASPLHF.

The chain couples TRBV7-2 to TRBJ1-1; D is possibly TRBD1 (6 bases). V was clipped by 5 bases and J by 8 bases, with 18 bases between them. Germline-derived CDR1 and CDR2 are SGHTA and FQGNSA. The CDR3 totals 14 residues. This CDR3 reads CASSGGPGGKEAFF. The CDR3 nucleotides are TGTGCCAGCAGCGGGGGCCCGGGGGGCAAAGAAGCTTTCTTT.

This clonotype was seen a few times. The CDR3 spells CASSWASGPQHF. CDR3 DNA sequence: TGTGCCAGCAGCTGGGCTTCCGGGCCCCAGCATTTT. The chain joins TRBV7-3 to TRBJ1-5, with unresolved D. Germline CDR1 reads SGHTA; CDR2 reads FQGTGA. V was cut by 4 bases and J by 9 bases, with 10 bases left in between. This CDR3 has 12 amino acids.

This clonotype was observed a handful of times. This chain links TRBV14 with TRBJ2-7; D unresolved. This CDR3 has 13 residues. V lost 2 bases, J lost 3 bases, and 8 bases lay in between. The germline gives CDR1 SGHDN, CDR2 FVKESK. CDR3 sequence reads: CASSQQFGYEQYV. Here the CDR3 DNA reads TGTGCCAGCAGCCAACAGTTTGGCTACGAGCAGTACGTC.

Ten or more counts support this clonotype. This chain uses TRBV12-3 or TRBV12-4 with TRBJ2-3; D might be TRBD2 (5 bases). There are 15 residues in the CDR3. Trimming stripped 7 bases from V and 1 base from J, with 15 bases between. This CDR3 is CASKEVAGGTDTQYF. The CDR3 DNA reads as TGTGCCAGCAAGGAAGTAGCCGGGGGCACAGATACGCAGTATTTT.

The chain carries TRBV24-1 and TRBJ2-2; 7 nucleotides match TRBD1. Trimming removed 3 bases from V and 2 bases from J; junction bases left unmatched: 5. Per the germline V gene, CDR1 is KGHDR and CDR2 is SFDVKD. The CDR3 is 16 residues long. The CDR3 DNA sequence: TGTGCCACCAGTGATCCCGACAGGGACAACACCGGGGAGCTGTTTTTT. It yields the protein CATSDPDRDNTGELFF.

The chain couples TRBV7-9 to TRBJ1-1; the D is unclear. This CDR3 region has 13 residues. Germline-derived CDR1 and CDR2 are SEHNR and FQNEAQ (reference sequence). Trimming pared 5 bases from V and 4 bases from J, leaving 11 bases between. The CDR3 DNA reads TGTGCCAGCAGCCCGATAACATCCACTGAAGCTTTCTTT. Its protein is CASSPITSTEAFF.

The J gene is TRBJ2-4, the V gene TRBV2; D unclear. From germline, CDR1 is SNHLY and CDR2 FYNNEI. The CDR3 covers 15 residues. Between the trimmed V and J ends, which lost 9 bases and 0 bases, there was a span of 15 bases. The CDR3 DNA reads TGTGCCAGTTCTAGGACGGGCTTAGCCAAAAACATTCAGTACTTC. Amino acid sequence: CASSRTGLAKNIQYF.